These 3 T cell receptor beta chains originate from one sample sequenced in a study of T cells in Graves' hyperthyroidism and ophthalmopathy. From RNA transcripts, TCR beta CDR3 regions were amplified. A first-round RT-PCR of the TCR CDR3 used the HTBI primer set. TCRdb reprocessed the multiplex PCR reads with MiXCR, giving one entry per CDR3 protein. Here the sample spans some 200,000 distinct CDR3 sequences, over 15% being singletons. Sequenced material: blood. Receptors originate from a man aged 45-65 years with Graves' hyperthyroidism.

This clonotype was seen ten or more times. This chain joins TRBV28 and TRBJ2-3; a possible D gene is TRBD2 (6 bases). V lost 5 bases and J lost 4, with 13 bases in between. CDR1 and CDR2 (germline): MDHEN, SYDVKM. The CDR3 has 14 amino acids. The CDR3 spells CASSTSGVPDTQYF. The DNA of the CDR3 is TGTGCCAGCAGTACCTCGGGGGTACCAGATACGCAGTATTTT.

This clonotype was seen many times. The rearrangement uses TRBV28 and TRBJ2-1; the match to TRBD2 covers 7 bases. The CDR3 has 15 amino acids. Germline CDR1 and CDR2: MDHEN and SYDVKM. V shed 3 bases, J shed 6 bases, and the junction held 8 bases outside the gene matches. CDR3 sequence (DNA): TGTGCCAGCAGTTTGGGGGGGTTAAGGGGCAATGAGCAGTTCTTC. This encodes CASSLGGLRGNEQFF.

This clonotype was picked up many times. The J gene is TRBJ2-3, the V gene TRBV2, with D possibly TRBD2 on 5 matching bases. The CDR3 has 15 amino acids. The germline V and J ends were trimmed by 4 bases and 4 bases, with 15 bases remaining between them. Per the germline V gene, CDR1 is SNHLY and CDR2 is FYNNEI. This CDR3 reads CASSGGRRGADTQYF. DNA of the CDR3: TGTGCCAGCAGTGGAGGCCGCCGGGGAGCAGATACGCAGTATTTT.